The 2 T cell receptor beta chains below come from one sample, sequenced in a study of OX40 agonist ivuxolimab in advanced cancers. Only in-frame clones appear in the TCRdb table, and some are missing; sequencing was by immunoSEQ multiplex PCR. The sample carries 70,000 to 80,000 clones, more than 65% recorded once. Sample: CD4+ or CD8+ T cells sorted from blood, taken in a trial of the OX40 agonist ivuxolimab. The receptors originated from an adult with an advanced solid tumor such as melanoma, head and neck, liver or kidney cancer.

The chain links TRBV6-4 to TRBJ2-2; D may be TRBD2 (5 bases). Germline V lookup: CDR1 MRHNA, CDR2 SNTAGT. The CDR3 totals 15 residues. V was cut by 6 bases and J by 0 bases, with 11 bases left in between. The CDR3 region is CASSAELANTGELFF. CDR3 DNA sequence: TGTGCCAGCAGCGCTGAACTAGCGAACACCGGGGAGCTGTTTTTT.

V and J are TRBV5-5 and TRBJ1-5; unclear D gene. The CDR3 runs 14 residues. The V gene lost 4 bases and the J gene lost 2 bases, with 10 bases spanning the gap. Germline assignment: CDR1 SGHKS and CDR2 YYEKEE (reference sequence). In DNA, the CDR3 is TGTGCCAGCAGCCTTGACCCTGGCAATCAGCCCCAGCATTTT. Translation gives CASSLDPGNQPQHF.